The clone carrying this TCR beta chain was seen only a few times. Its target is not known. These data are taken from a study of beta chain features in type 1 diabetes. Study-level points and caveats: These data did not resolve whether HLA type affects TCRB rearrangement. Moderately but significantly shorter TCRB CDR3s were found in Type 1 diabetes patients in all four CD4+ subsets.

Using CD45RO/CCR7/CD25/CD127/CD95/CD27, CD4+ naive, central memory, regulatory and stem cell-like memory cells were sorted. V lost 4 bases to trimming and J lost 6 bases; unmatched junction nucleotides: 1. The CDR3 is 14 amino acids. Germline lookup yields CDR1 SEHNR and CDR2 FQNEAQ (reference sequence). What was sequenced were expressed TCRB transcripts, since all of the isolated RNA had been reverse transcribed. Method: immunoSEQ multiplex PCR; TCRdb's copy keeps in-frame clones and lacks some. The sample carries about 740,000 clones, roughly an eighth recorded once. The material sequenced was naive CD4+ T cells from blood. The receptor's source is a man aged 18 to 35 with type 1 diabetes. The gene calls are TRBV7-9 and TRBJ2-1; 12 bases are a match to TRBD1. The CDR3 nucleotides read TGTGCCAGCAGCTCGGGACAGGGGGCCAATGAGCAGTTCTTC. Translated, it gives CASSSGQGANEQFF.